This is a list of T cell receptor beta chains from one sample in a study of T-cell memory formation after mild COVID-19. Each CDR3 protein gets one entry after TCRdb re-called the 5' RACE reads with MiXCR. The repertoire includes 400,000 to 450,000 distinct CDR3 sequences, about a sixth of them detected once, and 20% to 25% sits in the top ten. Material: PBMCs or a T cell subset sorted from them (not recorded which). The receptors were sampled from a man between 18 and 29 years old who had mild COVID-19 (a few samples of this study predate the infection). Cell type and time point are not known. CDR3s include the opening cysteine and the closing phenylalanine or tryptophan. A D gene is named only where the DNA matches it firmly. Rows may omit the clone size; those that give it use once, few, many or a size class.

v_call	j_call	d_call	clone_size	cdr3_nt	cdr3_aa
TRBV10-3	TRBJ1-2	.	few	TGTGCCATCAGTGAGTCAGGCGGATTTTATGATGGCTACACCTTC	CAISESGGFYDGYTF
TRBV4-1	TRBJ2-2	TRBD1	.	TGCGCCACCGGGACAGGGAACACCGGGGAGCTGTTTTTT	CATGTGNTGELFF
TRBV5-1	TRBJ1-1	TRBD1	few	TGCGCCAGCAGCTTGCCAGACAGGGGGCACGGTGAAGCTTTCTTT	CASSLPDRGHGEAFF
TRBV5-1	TRBJ2-1	TRBD2	few	TGCGCCAGCAGCTTGTGGGCTAGCGGGGGCGGGAATGAGCAGTTCTTC	CASSLWASGGGNEQFF
TRBV18	TRBJ1-4	.	few	TGTGCCAGCTCACCAAGGTTTAATGAAAAACTGTTTTTT	CASSPRFNEKLFF
TRBV15	TRBJ1-3	.	few	TGTGCCACCAGCACAACAGGTTTTGAAGATTTT	CATSTTGFEDF
TRBV5-1	TRBJ1-6	.	.	TGCGCCAGCAGCTTGGCCGGCCCCAGTTATTCACCCCTCCACTTT	CASSLAGPSYSPLHF
TRBV12-3/TRBV12-4	TRBJ2-7	TRBD2	few	TGTGCCAGCAGTTTCGGCGGGGGGCCCTACGAGCAGTACTTC	CASSFGGGPYEQYF
TRBV7-9	TRBJ1-6	.	few	TGTGCCAGCAGCTTAAGAGGGGGGGCCCTCCACTTT	CASSLRGGALHF
TRBV5-6	TRBJ1-6	.	few	TGTGCCAGCAGCTTGCTGGCCCCGGGATCGAATTCACCCCTCCACTTT	CASSLLAPGSNSPLHF
TRBV10-3	TRBJ2-2	TRBD1	.	TGTGCCATCAGTGTAAGGGGACAGGGCGCCGGGGAGCTGTTTTTT	CAISVRGQGAGELFF
TRBV11-2	TRBJ1-2	.	few	TGTGCCAGCAGCTTAGATAAGGGAAACGGGGGCTACACCTTC	CASSLDKGNGGYTF
TRBV20-1	TRBJ2-3	.	.	TGCAGTGCTTCCGGGGGCCCCCCTGTGGATACGCAGTATTTT	CSASGGPPVDTQYF
TRBV3-1	TRBJ1-2	TRBD1	few	TGTGCCAGCAGCCTGGGACAGGGAAGGCTAAAGGATGGCTACACCTTC	CASSLGQGRLKDGYTF
TRBV4-3	TRBJ1-1	.	.	TGCGCCAGCAGCCCCCTCGGGGGGATCGCTGAAGCTTTCTTT	CASSPLGGIAEAFF
TRBV5-1	TRBJ2-5	TRBD2	.	TGCGCCAGCAGCTCCGGGACTAGGGTAGGCCAAGAGACCCAGTACTTC	CASSSGTRVGQETQYF
TRBV4-1	TRBJ1-1	.	.	TGCGCCAGCAGAGTAATTTTGGGGACTGAAGCTTTCTTT	CASRVILGTEAFF
TRBV12-3/TRBV12-4	TRBJ1-3	TRBD1	few	TGTGCCAGCAGTTTAGGGGACAGAGGAAACACCATATATTTT	CASSLGDRGNTIYF
TRBV18	TRBJ1-2	.	few	TGTGCCAGCTCACCACCCGCTTTCCGATATGGCTACACCTTC	CASSPPAFRYGYTF
TRBV7-9	TRBJ1-4	.	.	TGTGCCAGCAGCTTATCGGACGCAGGGAAACTGTTTTTT	CASSLSDAGKLFF
TRBV25-1	TRBJ2-2	.	few	TGTGCCAGCAGTGACTGGGTTGTAAACACCGGGGAGCTGTTTTTT	CASSDWVVNTGELFF
TRBV7-9	TRBJ2-2	TRBD1	.	TGTGCCAGCAGCTTAGACAGGGGTACCACCGGGGAGCTGTTTTTT	CASSLDRGTTGELFF
TRBV20-1	TRBJ1-1	TRBD1	once	TGCAGTGCTAGTCGGGGACAGGGGTACACTGAAGCTTTCTTT	CSASRGQGYTEAFF
TRBV29-1	TRBJ2-1	TRBD2	few	TGCAGCGTTGAGTGGCGGGGGAGGAATGAGCAGTTCTTC	CSVEWRGRNEQFF
TRBV4-2	TRBJ2-7	TRBD1	.	TGTGCCAGCAGCCAGGCAGGGGGCGATGTCTACGAGCAGTACTTC	CASSQAGGDVYEQYF
TRBV11-3	TRBJ2-2	TRBD1	few	TGTGCCAGCAGCTCCTGGACAGGGGGGAACACCGGGGAGCTGTTTTTT	CASSSWTGGNTGELFF
TRBV10-3	TRBJ2-7	TRBD1	few	TGTGCCCCCGACAGGGCAGTGCGCGAGCAGTACTTC	CAPDRAVREQYF
TRBV7-9	TRBJ1-2	TRBD1	.	TGTGCCAGCAGCCTTTGGACAGGAAACTATGGCTACACCTTC	CASSLWTGNYGYTF
TRBV7-2	TRBJ2-5	TRBD2	few	TGTGCCAGCAGCTTCGGGGGGGGGCTGGAGACCCAGTACTTC	CASSFGGGLETQYF
TRBV10-3	TRBJ2-1	.	.	TGTGCCATCAGTCATACAGGGTCGAGGAATGAGCAGTTCTTC	CAISHTGSRNEQFF
TRBV7-9	TRBJ2-5	.	few	TGTGCCAGCAGCCCCCGGAGGAGCGCCTCATTCCAAGAGACCCAGTACTTC	CASSPRRSASFQETQYF
TRBV7-2	TRBJ2-3	TRBD1	.	TGTGCCAGCAGCAGGGGGCTGAGAGATACGCAGTATTTT	CASSRGLRDTQYF
TRBV5-5	TRBJ1-3	.	.	TGTGCCAGCAGCTTGGATTTCCTGACACGTCCTTTCTCTGGAAACACCATATATTTT	CASSLDFLTRPFSGNTIYF
TRBV4-1	TRBJ1-5	.	few	TGCGCCAGCAGCCAAGATAATCCGGGTGAGCCCCAGCATTTT	CASSQDNPGEPQHF
TRBV5-1	TRBJ2-2	TRBD1	.	TGCGCCAGCAGCACCTCCGGGACAGCCGGGGAGCTGTTTTTT	CASSTSGTAGELFF
TRBV10-3	TRBJ2-3	.	many	TGTGCCATCAGTGAGTCCGGGGGAACAGATACGCAGTATTTT	CAISESGGTDTQYF
TRBV12-3/TRBV12-4	TRBJ2-5	.	few	TGTGCCAGCAGTCCCCGGGACTCGGGCCAAGAGACCCAGTACTTC	CASSPRDSGQETQYF
TRBV10-3	TRBJ2-2	.	.	TGTGCCATCAGTGAGTGGACCGGGGAGCTGTTTTTT	CAISEWTGELFF
TRBV4-1	TRBJ2-5	.	.	TGCGCCAGCAGCCAAGAGGGGTCCGCTGAGACCCAGTACTTC	CASSQEGSAETQYF
TRBV7-6	TRBJ2-5	.	.	TGTGCCAGCAGCTTACGGCTTAGGCCTCAAGAGACCCAGTACTTC	CASSLRLRPQETQYF
TRBV27	TRBJ1-2	.	.	TGTGCCAGCAGTTTAAAGGTTTCCTATGGCTACACCTTC	CASSLKVSYGYTF
TRBV20-1	TRBJ2-3	TRBD2	few	TGCAGTGTAGTCCCCTCTAGCGGGGGGGCAAGAACGCAGTATTTT	CSVVPSSGGARTQYF
TRBV10-3	TRBJ1-2	.	few	TGTGCCATCAGTGGCCGGGGTAGCGATGGCTACACCTTC	CAISGRGSDGYTF
TRBV30	TRBJ2-5	.	few	TGTGCCTGGTCTGGGGGGTCGGGAGAGACCCAGTACTTC	CAWSGGSGETQYF
TRBV4-1	TRBJ1-4	.	many	TGCGCCAGCAGAAATACAGGGAAGTTTGAAAAACTGTTTTTT	CASRNTGKFEKLFF
TRBV2	TRBJ1-2	TRBD1	few	TGTGCCAGCAGTGTGACAGGGGGGTATGGCTACACCTTC	CASSVTGGYGYTF
TRBV27	TRBJ2-3	.	few	TGTGCCAGCAGATCCCAGGGCCCAGATACGCAGTATTTT	CASRSQGPDTQYF
TRBV18	TRBJ2-3	.	.	TGTGCCAGCTCCCAAACTAGCAATCCAGATACGCAGTATTTT	CASSQTSNPDTQYF